Listed below are T cell receptor beta chains from one sample, sequenced in a study of cytomegalovirus exposure and HLA in healthy donors. Assay: immunoSEQ multiplex PCR; the TCRdb copy retains only in-frame clones and omits some. The table lists 100,000 to 150,000 clones, less than 80% of them singletons. Material for sequencing was PBMCs. The origin of the receptors is a man aged 30-40 years in good health and CMV-seronegative. The CDR3 runs from the conserved cysteine through the conserved F or W. D genes are given only for firm matches. Clone size appears in some rows only: once, few, many, or a class for an expanded clone.

len,d_gene,abundance,v_gene,j_gene,CDR3nt,CDR3aa
14,.,.,TRBV5-6,TRBJ2-7,TGTGCCAGCAGCTCGCAGGGTATGTCCTACGAGCAGTACTTC,CASSSQGMSYEQYF
16,TRBD1,.,TRBV4-1,TRBJ1-2,TGCGCCAGCAGCCCTCGTGACAGGGCCCGAAACTATGGCTACACCTTC,CASSPRDRARNYGYTF
14,.,few,TRBV19,TRBJ2-7,TGTGCCAGTAGTTCCCAAATCGGGACCTACGAGCAGTACTTC,CASSSQIGTYEQYF
13,.,.,TRBV6-1,TRBJ1-2,TGTGCCAGCAGTGAATACAGGGACGGTGGCTACACCTTC,CASSEYRDGGYTF
14,.,.,TRBV10-3,TRBJ2-5,TGTGCCATCAGAGCATCGACAGGTCCAGAGACCCAGTACTTC,CAIRASTGPETQYF
12,TRBD1,.,TRBV11-2,TRBJ2-7,TGTGCCAGCAGCCAGGGGGTTTACGAGCAGTACTTC,CASSQGVYEQYF
13,TRBD1,few,TRBV6-5,TRBJ2-5,TGTGCCAGCGAGACAGGGAATCAAGAGACCCAGTACTTC,CASETGNQETQYF
14,.,.,TRBV6-1,TRBJ1-1,TGTGCCAGCAGTGTTACAGGGTTTGGCACTGAAGCTTTCTTT,CASSVTGFGTEAFF
15,TRBD1,.,TRBV5-1,TRBJ1-4,TGCGCCAGCAGCTTTTATCAGGGGGCTAATGAAAAACTGTTTTTT,CASSFYQGANEKLFF
15,TRBD2,.,TRBV7-9,TRBJ2-1,TGTGCCAGCAGCTCTACTAGCGGGGAAGGGAATGAGCAGTTCTTC,CASSSTSGEGNEQFF
16,TRBD2,.,TRBV6-1,TRBJ2-5,TGTGCCAGCAGTGGAGCGGGACTTTCCGTCCAAGAGACCCAGTACTTC,CASSGAGLSVQETQYF
15,TRBD1,.,TRBV9,TRBJ2-2,TGTGCCAGCAGCGTTCGGGACAGGGGGTCCGGGGAGCTGTTTTTT,CASSVRDRGSGELFF
14,TRBD2,few,TRBV30,TRBJ2-2,TGTGCCTGGTCCCGGGGGGGCGTAGGCGGGGAGCTGTTTTTT,CAWSRGGVGGELFF
18,TRBD1,.,TRBV7-2,TRBJ2-6,TGTGCCAGCAGCCCGCGGGACAGGGCCCCCTCTGGGGCCAACGTCCTGACTTTC,CASSPRDRAPSGANVLTF
16,.,.,TRBV5-1,TRBJ1-2,TGCGCCAGCAGCAGAGGAAGGGACTCTACTAACTATGGCTACACCTTC,CASSRGRDSTNYGYTF
14,TRBD1,.,TRBV7-2,TRBJ1-3,TGTGCCAGCAGCTTACGACAGGGGGGAAACACCATATATTTT,CASSLRQGGNTIYF
15,TRBD2,.,TRBV15,TRBJ2-3,TGTGCCACCAGCAGAGAACTAGCGGGGCAATATACGCAGTATTTT,CATSRELAGQYTQYF
16,TRBD2,.,TRBV7-9,TRBJ2-2,TGTTCCAGCAGCTTTGGTTCTAGCGGAATCACCGGGGAGCTGTTTTTT,CSSSFGSSGITGELFF
15,.,.,TRBV19,TRBJ2-7,TGTGCCAGTAGTATAGCCCCGACAGTAACCTACGAGCAGTACTTC,CASSIAPTVTYEQYF
15,.,.,TRBV4-2,TRBJ1-3,TGTGCCAGCAGCCAAGATGGGGGGTCTGGAAACACCATATATTTT,CASSQDGGSGNTIYF
12,.,.,TRBV5-1,TRBJ2-7,TGCGCCAGCAGCTTGGGCGGGCGGGAGCAGTACTTC,CASSLGGREQYF
16,TRBD1,.,TRBV5-1,TRBJ2-7,TGCGCCAGCAGCTTGGACCGTTTGACAGGGAAAGGCGAGCAGTACTTC,CASSLDRLTGKGEQYF
13,.,few,TRBV7-3,TRBJ2-5,TGTGCCAGCAGCTTAATCGCTAGCGAGACCCAGTACTTC,CASSLIASETQYF
18,TRBD1,.,TRBV5-1,TRBJ1-6,TGCGCCAGCAGCCGCGGGGCAGGGGGCGCTTTAGCTAATTCACCCCTCCACTTT,CASSRGAGGALANSPLHF
15,.,.,TRBV28,TRBJ2-3,TGTGCCAGCGGGTTGGGGCCCTTACCCACAGATACGCAGTATTTT,CASGLGPLPTDTQYF
16,TRBD2,.,TRBV28,TRBJ2-1,TGTGCCAGCAGTTCGGGCCGACTAGCGGGGATTTATGAGCAGTTCTTC,CASSSGRLAGIYEQFF
17,.,.,TRBV6-1,TRBJ1-6,TGTGCCAGCAGTGGGAGTTTGGGGGGGGACTTGAATTCACCCCTCCACTTT,CASSGSLGGDLNSPLHF
14,.,.,TRBV5-5,TRBJ1-1,TGTGCCAGCAGCTTGGAGGGAGAAGGAGCTGAAGCTTTCTTT,CASSLEGEGAEAFF
16,TRBD2,once,TRBV28,TRBJ2-7,TGTGCCAGCAGGACTTCTATAGCGGGGGAAACCTACGAGCAGTACTTC,CASRTSIAGETYEQYF
13,.,.,TRBV11-2,TRBJ1-1,TGTGCCACCAGGGGCGGGCAGAACACTGAAGCTTTCTTT,CATRGGQNTEAFF
15,.,.,TRBV7-9,TRBJ2-5,TGTGCCAGCAGCTTAGTTCGGGGGTCGGTGGAGACCCAGTACTTC,CASSLVRGSVETQYF
10,.,few,TRBV7-9,TRBJ1-1,TGTTCCAGCGCGGAGACTGAAGCTTTCTTT,CSSAETEAFF
14,.,.,TRBV5-1,TRBJ1-1,TGCGCCAGCAGCGCAAGGGGGGGCGACACTGAAGCTTTCTTT,CASSARGGDTEAFF
13,.,.,TRBV4-1,TRBJ2-7,TGCGCCAGCAGCCGGACGGGGGACTACGAGCAGTACTTC,CASSRTGDYEQYF
12,.,.,TRBV6-5,TRBJ2-7,TGTGCCAGCAGTCCCAGGGGTTACGAGCAGTACTTC,CASSPRGYEQYF
16,TRBD1,.,TRBV5-4,TRBJ2-7,TGTGCCAGCAGCTTGGGACAGGGGAAGGGTAGCTACGAGCAGTACTTC,CASSLGQGKGSYEQYF
15,.,.,TRBV11-3,TRBJ2-5,TGCGCCAGCAGCTCCGCCGGGAGCGGGCAAGAGACCCAGTACTTC,CASSSAGSGQETQYF
16,TRBD2,.,TRBV5-4,TRBJ2-3,TGTGCCAGCAGCGTCTTCGAGCGGGGGGGCACAGATACGCAGTATTTT,CASSVFERGGTDTQYF
14,.,.,TRBV7-9,TRBJ2-3,TGTGCCAGCAGCTTTGCGGGGTCCCCCGATACGCAGTATTTT,CASSFAGSPDTQYF
14,.,.,TRBV2,TRBJ2-3,TGTGCCAGCAGTGAAGGTGGGCCCGTGGATACGCAGTATTTT,CASSEGGPVDTQYF
17,TRBD2,.,TRBV7-2,TRBJ2-2,TGTGCCAGCAGCTTAGGGATAGCGGGGGGTTACACCGGGGAGCTGTTTTTT,CASSLGIAGGYTGELFF
15,.,few,TRBV27,TRBJ1-3,TGTGCCAGCAGTTTAAACTGGGGGCCTGGAAACACCATATATTTT,CASSLNWGPGNTIYF
15,.,.,TRBV19,TRBJ2-3,TGTGCCACCCAAAGGGGTGATGGGGGCACAGATACGCAGTATTTT,CATQRGDGGTDTQYF